The TCR beta chain under discussion was sequenced for a study of T cell changes during pregnancy in multiple sclerosis. Method: immunoSEQ multiplex PCR; TCRdb's copy keeps in-frame clones and lacks some. Of around 38,000 clones listed, around 90% are singletons. The junction had 3 bases not matched to a gene; V was cut back by 4 bases and J by 6 bases. Looked up from germline, CDR1 is SGHDN and CDR2 is FVKESK. The CDR3 has 15 amino acids. The receptor comes from a female donor with multiple sclerosis, enrolled in a pregnancy study. The chain recombines TRBV14 with TRBJ2-1; TRBD2 matches at 13 bases. The specimen comprised CD8+ T cells from peripheral blood mononuclear cells, sampled in the third trimester of pregnancy. In DNA form, the CDR3 reads TGTGCCAGCAGCCTGGGACTAGCGGGACTCAATGAGCAGTTCTTC. It yields the protein CASSLGLAGLNEQFF.